In this sample, the clone carrying this T cell receptor (beta chain) turned up a few times. This specimen belongs to a study of T cells in Graves' hyperthyroidism and ophthalmopathy. Orbital computed tomography, thyroid ultrasound, serum thyroxine and TRAb, and clinical symptoms together informed the diagnoses. Drawn at first hyperthyroidism diagnosis, the blood sample preceded any ophthalmopathy symptoms. From germline, CDR1 is DFQATT and CDR2 SNEGSKA (reference sequence). The length of the CDR3 is 11 residues. TCR beta CDR3 regions were amplified from RNA. Primed by the HTBI set, a first-round RT-PCR was run on the TCR CDR3. TCRdb re-called the multiplex PCR reads with MiXCR, one entry per CDR3 protein. The sample shows a few hundred thousand distinct CDR3 sequences, about 14% of them seen only once.

J is TRBJ2-7 and V is TRBV20-1, with a tentative D call TRBD2 (5 bases). Sequenced sample: blood. The receptor comes from a woman in her twenties or thirties with Graves' hyperthyroidism that later progressed to Graves' ophthalmopathy. CDR3 amino acids: CMAKRHYEQYF. CDR3 bases: TGCATGGCGAAGCGGCACTACGAGCAGTACTTC.